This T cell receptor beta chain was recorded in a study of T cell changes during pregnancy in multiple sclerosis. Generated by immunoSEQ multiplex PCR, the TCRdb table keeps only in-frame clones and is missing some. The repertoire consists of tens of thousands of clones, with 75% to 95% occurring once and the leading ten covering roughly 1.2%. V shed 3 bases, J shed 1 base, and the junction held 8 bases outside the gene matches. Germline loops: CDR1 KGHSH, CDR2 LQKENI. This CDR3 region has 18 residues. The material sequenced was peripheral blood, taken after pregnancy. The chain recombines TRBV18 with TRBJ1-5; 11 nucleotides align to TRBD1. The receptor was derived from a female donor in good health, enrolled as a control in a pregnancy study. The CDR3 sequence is CASSPWDRGGVSNQPQHF. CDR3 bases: TGTGCCAGCTCACCGTGGGACAGGGGGGGTGTAAGCAATCAGCCCCAGCATTTT.